The 29 T cell receptor beta chains listed next were all sequenced from one sample in a study of cytomegalovirus exposure and HLA in healthy donors. Clones were sequenced by immunoSEQ multiplex PCR, and TCRdb holds only the in-frame ones, with some missing. Of over 130,000 clones listed, around 90% are singletons. Sequencing was done on a sample of PBMCs. The receptor set was obtained from a man aged 18 to 30 in good health and CMV-seropositive.

V is TRBV5-1 and J is TRBJ1-1; D unresolved. Germline assignment: CDR1 SGHRS and CDR2 YFSETQ. This CDR3 has 14 residues. Trimming removed 0 bases from V and 7 bases from J, with 13 bases in between. The CDR3 region has the DNA TGCGCCAGCAGCTTGGCCCCCGGGGTGAATGAAGCTTTCTTT. It yields the protein CASSLAPGVNEAFF.

This chain joins TRBV5-4 and TRBJ1-2; the match to TRBD1 covers 9 bases. Germline V gene sequence: CDR1 SGHNT, CDR2 YYREEE (reference sequence). CDR3 length: 18 residues. Unmatched junction bases numbered 14, after V lost 0 bases and J lost 5 bases. The CDR3 loop reads CASSLGGGQGIGRYGYTF. In DNA form, the CDR3 reads TGTGCCAGCAGCTTGGGGGGGGGACAGGGAATAGGACGGTATGGCTACACCTTC.

This clone was found once. The chain recombines TRBV2 with TRBJ1-2; D remains unclear. Trimming shortened V by 7 bases and J by 4 bases, and 16 bases separated the two germline ends. The CDR3 has 14 amino acids. The germline V gene encodes CDR1 SNHLY and CDR2 FYNNEI. The DNA of the CDR3 is TGTGCCAGCAAGGTCGAGGGCCCGTCCTATGGCTACACCTTC. Protein: CASKVEGPSYGYTF.

The V and J genes are TRBV7-2 and TRBJ2-3; D call uncertain. The germline V gene encodes CDR1 SGHTA and CDR2 FQGNSA. V was pared by 1 base and J by 6 bases, with 14 bases between. CDR3 length: 15 amino acids. CDR3 sequence: CASSLGVRVLDTQYF. CDR3 coding DNA: TGTGCCAGCAGCTTAGGGGTTCGGGTCTTGGATACGCAGTATTTT.

The chain employs TRBV27 and TRBJ2-1; 7 nucleotides line up with TRBD1. The CDR3 is 14 amino acids. Per the germline V gene, CDR1 is MNHEY and CDR2 is SMNVEV (reference sequence). The trim removed 6 bases at V and 3 bases at J, leaving 5 bases unmatched. This CDR3 is CASSPGTDYNEQFF. The CDR3 nucleotides are TGTGCCAGCAGCCCCGGGACAGACTACAATGAGCAGTTCTTC.

The rearrangement uses TRBV27 and TRBJ2-3, with a possible D match to TRBD1 (5 bases). The CDR3 is 15 amino acids. Germline lookup yields CDR1 MNHEY and CDR2 SMNVEV (reference sequence). Trimming cost V 0 bases and J 3 bases, with 10 bases left between them. CDR3 residues: CASSLSFHRTDTQYF. CDR3 sequence (DNA): TGTGCCAGCAGTTTATCGTTCCACAGGACAGATACGCAGTATTTT.

The chain recombines TRBV5-4 with TRBJ1-1; TRBD1 might be the D (5 bases). The CDR3 has 14 amino acids. The V end lost 3 bases, the J end lost 1 base, and 10 bases lay between the germline ends. Germline CDR1 is SGHNT and CDR2 is YYREEE (reference sequence). This CDR3 reads CASSSRVPNTEAFF. CDR3 coding DNA: TGTGCCAGCAGCTCCAGGGTCCCGAACACTGAAGCTTTCTTT.

J is TRBJ1-1 and V is TRBV15, with D tentatively TRBD1 (6 bases). Trimming removed 0 bases from V and 0 bases from J, with 17 bases in between. The CDR3 consists of 18 residues. Germline CDR1 reads LNHNV; CDR2 reads YYDKDF (reference sequence). CDR3 in amino acids: CATSRDRQGGGMNTEAFF. The CDR3 DNA reads TGTGCCACCAGCAGAGATCGGCAGGGAGGGGGTATGAACACTGAAGCTTTCTTT.

The genes are TRBV6-6 and TRBJ2-7; 11 bases match TRBD1. The length of the CDR3 is 16 residues. Germline CDR1 is MNHNY and CDR2 is SVGAGI (reference sequence). V was clipped by 2 bases and J by 4 bases; unmatched bases: 7. CDR3 sequence: CASSYSGDRGMYEQYF. The DNA for the CDR3 is TGTGCCAGCAGTTACAGCGGGGACAGGGGGATGTACGAGCAGTACTTC.

The rearrangement links TRBV5-8 to TRBJ2-3, with 11 bases identical to TRBD2. The junction had 14 bases not matched to a gene; V was cut back by 2 bases and J by 3 bases. CDR3 size: 19 residues. Germline values: CDR1 SGHTS, CDR2 YDEGEE. The CDR3: CASSFVRSGRAGGTDTQYF. CDR3 in DNA: TGTGCCAGCAGCTTTGTCCGTAGCGGGAGGGCCGGTGGGACAGATACGCAGTATTTT.

The sample holds a few counts of this clone. The V call is TRBV30, the J call TRBJ1-5; possible D gene TRBD1, 5 bases. The germline V gene encodes CDR1 GTSNPN and CDR2 SVGIG (reference sequence). Trimming pared 2 bases from V and 5 bases from J, leaving 10 bases between. There are 13 residues in the CDR3. The CDR3 region is CAWSLGGYQPQHF. The CDR3 DNA reads TGTGCCTGGAGTCTCGGGGGGTATCAGCCCCAGCATTTT.

The chain couples TRBV5-4 to TRBJ1-1, with D possibly matching TRBD1 (6 bases). Between the trimmed V and J ends, which lost 3 bases and 1 base, there was a span of 13 bases. The CDR3 length is 15 residues. CDR1 is SGHNT, CDR2 YYREEE, per germline (reference sequence). The CDR3 sequence is CASSYYRDGNTEAFF. The CDR3 region has the DNA TGTGCCAGCAGCTATTACAGGGATGGGAACACTGAAGCTTTCTTT.

The chain's CDR3 is CAISAPGMNTEAFF. The CDR3 region has the DNA TGTGCCATCAGTGCCCCGGGAATGAACACTGAAGCTTTCTTT. The rearrangement joins TRBV10-3 to TRBJ1-1; unclear D gene. With 4 bases removed from V and 0 bases from J, the gap between germline ends came to 9 bases. This CDR3 region has 14 residues. Germline values: CDR1 ENHRY, CDR2 SYGVKD.

The chain recombines TRBV4-2 with TRBJ1-4; 9 bases are shared with TRBD1. From germline, CDR1 is LGHNA and CDR2 YNFKEQ. The CDR3 totals 16 residues. V shed 0 bases and J 5 bases; nucleotides not matched to a gene: 4. CDR3 residues: CASSQDVGTGNEKLFF. CDR3 DNA: TGTGCCAGCAGCCAAGATGTCGGGACAGGGAATGAAAAACTGTTTTTT.

This clone was observed a handful of times. V gene TRBV6-5 combines with J gene TRBJ1-5, with D tentatively TRBD1 (5 bases). The CDR3 runs 15 residues. V lost 0 bases and J 7 bases, leaving 13 bases between the germline ends. Germline assignment: CDR1 MNHEY and CDR2 SVGAGI. In DNA form, the CDR3 reads TGTGCCAGCAGTTACTCGGCAGGGTGGGGCCAGCCCCAGCATTTT. Translation gives CASSYSAGWGQPQHF.

This chain connects TRBV19 to TRBJ2-7; 7 bases are shared with TRBD1. The germline gives CDR1 LNHDA, CDR2 SQIVND (reference sequence). The CDR3 is made up of 11 amino acids. After removal of 8 bases from V and 6 bases from J, the junction contained 4 bases not matched to a gene. The CDR3 DNA is TGTGCCAGTTCGACAGGGTCCGAGCAGTACTTC. Amino acid sequence: CASSTGSEQYF.

This chain uses TRBV4-2 with TRBJ2-7; 9 positions match TRBD2. The trim removed 0 bases at V and 3 bases at J, leaving 12 bases unmatched. The CDR3 sequence is 18 residues long. Germline CDR1 and CDR2: LGHNA and YNFKEQ. The CDR3 here is CASSQDAASGDRFYEQYF. DNA of the CDR3: TGTGCCAGCAGCCAAGATGCGGCTAGCGGGGACCGATTCTACGAGCAGTACTTC.

This clone showed up just a few times. V usage is TRBV11-3 and J usage is TRBJ2-7, with 8 nucleotides matching TRBD1. The V gene end was trimmed by 4 bases and the J gene end by 3 bases; junction bases not matched to a gene: 5. Germline V gene lookup returns CDR1 SGHNT and CDR2 YENEEA. The CDR3 spans 14 residues. Here the CDR3 reads CASSYGQGSYEQYF. CDR3 in DNA: TGTGCCAGCAGCTACGGACAGGGAAGCTACGAGCAGTACTTC.

The chain is built from TRBV28 and TRBJ1-1, with D perhaps matching TRBD1 (6 bases). With 5 bases removed from V and 5 bases from J, the gap between germline ends came to 12 bases. Germline V CDR1 and CDR2: MDHEN, SYDVKM. The CDR3 runs 13 residues. CDR3 nucleotides: TGTGCCAGCAGTCCAACAGGGAAAACTGAAGCTTTCTTT. Protein sequence: CASSPTGKTEAFF.

CDR3 loop: CASSFPGLSEQYF. Written as DNA, the CDR3 is TGTGCCAGCAGCTTTCCGGGACTTTCCGAGCAGTACTTC. V and J are TRBV5-4 and TRBJ2-7; a weak D match, TRBD2 (6 bases). The V and J ends lost 2 bases and 6 bases respectively, with 12 bases between them. The CDR3 sequence is 13 residues long. The germline V gene has CDR1 SGHNT and CDR2 YYREEE (reference sequence). The full variable domain, its missing parts supplied by reference TRBV5-4 and TRBJ2-7, is ETGVTQSPTHLIKTRGQQVTLRCSSQSGHNTVSWYQQALGQGPQFIFQYYREEENGRGNFPPRFSGLQFPNYSSELNVNALELDDSALYLCASSFPGLSEQYFGPGTRLTVT.

This chain connects TRBV5-4 to TRBJ2-7; TRBD1 matches 10 bases. Germline trimming cut 0 bases from V and 3 bases from J; bases unmatched to any gene: 0. The length of the CDR3 is 14 residues. Germline-derived CDR1 and CDR2 are SGHNT and YYREEE (reference sequence). The chain's CDR3 is CASSLGTGGYEQYF. The CDR3, as DNA: TGTGCCAGCAGCTTGGGGACAGGGGGCTACGAGCAGTACTTC.

CDR3 sequence reads: CASSLPSGVNEQYF. CDR3 nucleotides: TGCGCCAGCAGCTTGCCTAGCGGGGTAAACGAGCAGTACTTC. The rearrangement joins TRBV5-1 to TRBJ2-7; the match to TRBD2 covers 9 bases. Germline loops: CDR1 SGHRS, CDR2 YFSETQ. The CDR3 length is 14 residues. Trimming removed 1 base from V and 5 bases from J; junction bases left unmatched: 4.

V and J are TRBV5-1 and TRBJ2-5; D is possibly TRBD2 (5 bases). Germline-derived CDR1 and CDR2 are SGHRS and YFSETQ. The germline V and J ends were trimmed by 7 bases and 4 bases, with 14 bases remaining between them. This CDR3 has 13 amino acids. As DNA, the CDR3 is TGCGCCAGCGCCCTAGGCGGGCCAGAGACCCAGTACTTC. Translating gives CASALGGPETQYF.

V and J are TRBV6-5 and TRBJ2-5; D may be TRBD1 (5 bases). This CDR3 spans 12 amino acids. V lost 6 bases and J lost 7, with 12 bases in between. Germline V gene sequence: CDR1 MNHEY, CDR2 SVGAGI. CDR3 in DNA: TGTGCCAGCAGACGCGACAGAGCGACCCAGTACTTC. The encoded protein is CASRRDRATQYF.

V and J are TRBV9 and TRBJ2-1, with TRBD1 as a possible D gene (6 bases). This CDR3 is built from 16 residues. Trimming left V 4 bases short and J 0 bases short, with 14 bases between. Germline V CDR1 and CDR2: SGDLS, YYNGEE. The CDR3 here is CASSPPQGSSYNEQFF. In DNA form, the CDR3 reads TGTGCCAGCAGCCCCCCTCAGGGGAGCTCCTACAATGAGCAGTTCTTC.

The CDR3: CASGLGLRAGSAGETQYF. CDR3 DNA sequence: TGTGCTAGTGGTTTGGGACTACGAGCTGGATCGGCCGGCGAGACCCAGTACTTC. The gene calls are TRBV12-5 and TRBJ2-5; perhaps TRBD2 as D (5 bases). V was shortened by 1 base and J by 5 bases, with 23 bases between the two germline ends. Germline V gene lookup returns CDR1 LGHNT and CDR2 FRNRAP. The CDR3 loop spans 18 amino acids.

CDR3 sequence (DNA): TGTGCCAGCACGGGGGGGCCTCCCTACGAGCAGTACTTC. It yields the protein CASTGGPPYEQYF. The chain uses TRBV6-5 and TRBJ2-7; 8 bases line up with TRBD2. CDR1 MNHEY and CDR2 SVGAGI come from the germline V gene. This CDR3 contains 13 residues. The junction had 4 bases not matched to a gene; V was cut back by 7 bases and J by 2 bases.

The chain recombines TRBV7-9 with TRBJ1-5, with D perhaps TRBD1 (5 bases). The CDR3 consists of 17 residues. From germline, CDR1 is SEHNR and CDR2 FQNEAQ (reference sequence). The ends were cut back, 1 base at V and 3 bases at J, with 16 bases in the middle. DNA for the CDR3: TGTGCCAGCAGCTTAGTGGGTCAGTCAGGGTTCAATCAGCCCCAGCATTTT. This translates into CASSLVGQSGFNQPQHF.

The count of this clone is one. The chain has TRBV5-1 and TRBJ2-5; the match to TRBD1 covers 8 bases. CDR1 and CDR2 from the germline V gene are SGHRS and YFSETQ. The CDR3 runs 14 residues. V lost 8 bases and J lost 5; bases outside the gene matches: 11. The chain's CDR3 is CASHRGMNQETQYF. The CDR3 DNA reads as TGCGCCAGTCACAGGGGGATGAATCAGGAGACCCAGTACTTC. The full variable domain, with the rest looked up from reference TRBV5-1 and TRBJ2-5, is KAGVTQTPRYLIKTRGQQVTLSCSPISGHRSVSWYQQTPGQGLQFLFEYFSETQRNKGNFPGRFSGRQFSNSRSEMNVSTLELGDSALYLCASHRGMNQETQYFGPGTRLLVL.